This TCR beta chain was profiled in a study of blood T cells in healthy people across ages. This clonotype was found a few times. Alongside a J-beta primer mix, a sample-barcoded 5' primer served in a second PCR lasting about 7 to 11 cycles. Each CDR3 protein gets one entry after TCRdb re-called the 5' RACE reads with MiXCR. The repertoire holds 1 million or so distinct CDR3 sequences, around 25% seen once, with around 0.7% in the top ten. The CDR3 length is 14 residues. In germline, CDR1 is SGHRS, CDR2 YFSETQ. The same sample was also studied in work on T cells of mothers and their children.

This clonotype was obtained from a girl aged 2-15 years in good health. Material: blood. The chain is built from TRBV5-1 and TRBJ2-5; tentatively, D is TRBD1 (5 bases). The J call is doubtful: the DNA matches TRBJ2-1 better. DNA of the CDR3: TGCGCCAGCGAGCCCCAAGGGGATATGGGTGAGCAGTTCTTC. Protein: CASEPQGDMGEQFF.